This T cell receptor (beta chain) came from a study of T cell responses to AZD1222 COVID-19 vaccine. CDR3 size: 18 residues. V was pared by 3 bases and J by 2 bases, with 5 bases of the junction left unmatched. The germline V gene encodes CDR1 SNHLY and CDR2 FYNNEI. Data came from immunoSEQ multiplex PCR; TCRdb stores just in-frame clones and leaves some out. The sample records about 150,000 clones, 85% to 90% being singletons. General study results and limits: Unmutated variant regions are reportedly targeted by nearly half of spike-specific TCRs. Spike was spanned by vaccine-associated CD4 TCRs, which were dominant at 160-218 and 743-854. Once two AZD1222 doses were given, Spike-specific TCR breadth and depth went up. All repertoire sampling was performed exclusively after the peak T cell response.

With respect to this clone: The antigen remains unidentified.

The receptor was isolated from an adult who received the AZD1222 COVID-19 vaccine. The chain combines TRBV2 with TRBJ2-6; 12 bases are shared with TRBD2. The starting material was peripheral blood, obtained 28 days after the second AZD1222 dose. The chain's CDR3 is CASSELAGGYTGANVLTF. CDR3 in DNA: TGTGCCAGCAGTGAGCTAGCGGGAGGGTATACTGGGGCCAACGTCCTGACTTTC.